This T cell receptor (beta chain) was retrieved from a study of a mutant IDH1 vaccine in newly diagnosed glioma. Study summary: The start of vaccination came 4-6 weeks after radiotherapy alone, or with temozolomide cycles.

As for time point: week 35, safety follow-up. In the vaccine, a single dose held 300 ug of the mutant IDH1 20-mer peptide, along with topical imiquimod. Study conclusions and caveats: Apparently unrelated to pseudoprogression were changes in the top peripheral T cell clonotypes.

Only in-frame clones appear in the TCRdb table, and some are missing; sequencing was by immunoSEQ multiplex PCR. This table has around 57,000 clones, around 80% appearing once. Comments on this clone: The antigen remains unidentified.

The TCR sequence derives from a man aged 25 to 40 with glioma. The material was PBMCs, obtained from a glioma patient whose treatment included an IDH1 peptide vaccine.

This chain's CDR3 is CASSGYNEQFF. CDR3 sequence (DNA): TGTGCCAGCAGTGGCTACAATGAGCAGTTCTTC. This chain joins TRBV25-1 and TRBJ2-1; D unclear. The CDR3 has 11 amino acids. Trimming removed 4 bases from V and 3 bases from J, with 1 base in between. Per germline, CDR1 MGHDK and CDR2 SYGVNS.